Listed here are 12 T cell receptor beta chains from one sample, sequenced in a study of cytomegalovirus exposure and HLA in healthy donors (dated by TCRdb to 2016 to 2017). Library preparation was by the immunoSEQ multiplex PCR assay. For the multiplex PCR, a mixture combining 60 forward primers for TCR Vbeta segments and 13 reverse primers for TCR Jbeta segments was used. TCRdb retrieved this table from immuneACCESS and kept in-frame rearrangements only. Not all clones are present; in checked studies, unresolved V genes account for under half, and no reason is known for the remainder. The sample has over 150,000 clones on record, 65% to 80% of them singletons. Jointly, the top ten make up about 4.4% of the sample. The sequenced sample was PBMCs. These TCRs come from a man aged 25-40 years in good health and CMV-seropositive.

This clone was seen a few times. The chain employs TRBV5-4 and TRBJ2-5, with 11 bases matching TRBD2. The V segment lost 10 bases and the J segment 1 base; nucleotides outside the gene matches: 6. CDR3 length: 14 residues. Germline V gene sequence: CDR1 SGHNT, CDR2 YYREEE (reference sequence). The CDR3 is CAFWTSGFQETQYF. DNA for the CDR3: TGTGCCTTTTGGACTAGCGGGTTCCAAGAGACCCAGTACTTC.

This clone was counted a single time. The rearrangement uses TRBV28 and TRBJ2-4, with 11 bases identical to TRBD2. V lost 5 bases, J lost 6 bases, and 9 bases stayed unmatched. Germline V lookup: CDR1 MDHEN, CDR2 SYDVKM. The CDR3 is 16 residues long. CDR3 amino acids: CASSPTSGGFGNIQYF. The CDR3, as DNA: TGTGCCAGCAGTCCTACTAGCGGGGGTTTCGGAAACATTCAGTACTTC.

The rearrangement links TRBV28 to TRBJ2-6; 9 positions agree with TRBD1. The length of the CDR3 is 16 residues. CDR1 is MDHEN and CDR2 is SYDVKM in the germline V gene. J was trimmed by 11 bases and V by 5 bases; bases with no gene match: 13. The CDR3, as DNA: TGTGCCAGCAGTCAGTTCGGACAGGGGAAAGCCGACGTCCTGACTTTC. It yields the protein CASSQFGQGKADVLTF.

CDR3 loop: CASSSPPGTDNSGNTIYF. The CDR3 coding sequence is TGTGCCAGCAGCTCTCCTCCGGGGACAGACAACTCTGGAAACACCATATATTTT. This rearrangement joins TRBV7-2 to TRBJ1-3; 7 nucleotides agree with TRBD1. From germline, CDR1 is SGHTA and CDR2 FQGNSA. The trim removed 4 bases at V and 0 bases at J, leaving 12 bases unmatched. The CDR3 spans 18 residues.

The chain links TRBV7-3 to TRBJ1-2; D not certain. The CDR3 has 14 amino acids. The V gene's germline CDR1 is SGHTA and CDR2 FQGTGA. V lost 6 bases and J lost 7, with 18 bases in between. CDR3 nucleotide sequence: TGTGCCAGCAGGTTAGGGTCGGAGCGCTCTGGCTACACCTTC. Amino acid sequence: CASRLGSERSGYTF.

This chain links TRBV30 with TRBJ2-7; possible D gene TRBD1, 5 bases. CDR3 length: 11 amino acids. V gave up 4 bases and J gave up 3 bases, with 7 bases separating them. Germline values: CDR1 GTSNPN, CDR2 SVGIG (reference sequence). In DNA, the CDR3 is TGTGCCTGGACGCAGGGCTACGAGCAGTACTTC. Translation: CAWTQGYEQYF.

The rearrangement joins TRBV5-1 to TRBJ1-4; D ambiguous. CDR1 and CDR2 (germline): SGHRS, YFSETQ. Trimming cost V 1 base and J 5 bases, with 18 bases left between them. The CDR3 has 17 amino acids. CDR3 loop: CASSLNPLGRENEKLFF. In nucleotides, the CDR3 is TGCGCCAGCAGCTTGAACCCTTTAGGACGGGAAAATGAAAAACTGTTTTTT.

The chain is built from TRBV5-4 and TRBJ1-5; D might be TRBD1 (5 bases). Germline CDR1 SGHNT, CDR2 YYREEE (reference sequence). CDR3 length: 15 residues. Trimming cost V 0 bases and J 0 bases, with 7 bases left between them. In DNA, the CDR3 is TGTGCCAGCAGCTTGGCAGGGTTTAGCAATCAGCCCCAGCATTTT. Protein sequence: CASSLAGFSNQPQHF.

The gene calls are TRBV5-1 and TRBJ2-1; D is ambiguous. CDR1 is SGHRS, CDR2 YFSETQ, per germline. The CDR3 spans 15 residues. Trimming pared 0 bases from V and 5 bases from J, leaving 12 bases between. In DNA form, the CDR3 reads TGCGCCAGCAGCTTGGTTGTGCGGTATAACAATGAGCAGTTCTTC. It yields the protein CASSLVVRYNNEQFF.

The J gene is TRBJ2-7, the V gene TRBV14; 15 bases match TRBD2. Germline V CDR1 and CDR2: SGHDN, FVKESK. The V segment lost 1 base and the J segment 7 bases; nucleotides outside the gene matches: 5. CDR3 length: 16 residues. CDR3 bases: TGTGCCAGCAGCCAAGGGGGGACTAGCGGGAGGCGAGAGCAGTACTTC. It is translated as CASSQGGTSGRREQYF. Supplemented by reference TRBV14 and TRBJ2-7, the full variable domain reads EAGVTQFPSHSVIEKGQTVTLRCDPISGHDNLYWYRRVMGKEIKFLLHFVKESKQDESGMPNNRFLAERTGGTYSTLKVQPAELEDSGVYFCASSQGGTSGRREQYFGPGTRLTVT.

CDR3 loop: CASSFAGREETQYF. CDR3 DNA: TGTGCCAGCAGCTTTGCGGGGAGAGAAGAGACCCAGTACTTC. The chain combines TRBV5-4 with TRBJ2-5, with a possible D match to TRBD2 (6 bases). The CDR3 sequence is 14 residues long. V lost 2 bases and J lost 3, with 11 bases in between. Per germline, CDR1 SGHNT and CDR2 YYREEE (reference sequence).

The rearrangement joins TRBV5-1 to TRBJ2-2; D possibly corresponds to TRBD2 (6 bases). The V end lost 2 bases, the J end lost 7 bases, and 12 bases lay between the germline ends. The CDR3 is made up of 14 amino acids. Germline CDR1 is SGHRS and CDR2 is YFSETQ. CDR3 bases: TGCGCCAGCAGCTTAAGGGAGGATGGCGGGGAGCTGTTTTTT. Translation gives CASSLREDGGELFF. The complete variable domain, with remaining parts taken from reference TRBV5-1 and TRBJ2-2, reads KAGVTQTPRYLIKTRGQQVTLSCSPISGHRSVSWYQQTPGQGLQFLFEYFSETQRNKGNFPGRFSGRQFSNSRSEMNVSTLELGDSALYLCASSLREDGGELFFGEGSRLTVL.